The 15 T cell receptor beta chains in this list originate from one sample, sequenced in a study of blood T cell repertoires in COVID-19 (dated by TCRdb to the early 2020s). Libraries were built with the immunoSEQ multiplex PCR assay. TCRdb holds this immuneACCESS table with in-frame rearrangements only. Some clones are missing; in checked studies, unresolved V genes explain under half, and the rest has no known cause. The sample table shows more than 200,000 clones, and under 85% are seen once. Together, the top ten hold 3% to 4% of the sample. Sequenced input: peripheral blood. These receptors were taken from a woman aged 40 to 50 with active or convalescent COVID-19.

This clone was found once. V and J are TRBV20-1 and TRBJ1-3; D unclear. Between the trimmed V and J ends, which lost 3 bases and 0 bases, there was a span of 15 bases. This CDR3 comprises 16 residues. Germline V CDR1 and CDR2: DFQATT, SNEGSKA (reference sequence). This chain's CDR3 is CSASPVGPLSGNTIYF. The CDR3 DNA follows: TGCAGTGCTAGTCCCGTGGGCCCGCTCTCTGGAAACACCATATATTTT.

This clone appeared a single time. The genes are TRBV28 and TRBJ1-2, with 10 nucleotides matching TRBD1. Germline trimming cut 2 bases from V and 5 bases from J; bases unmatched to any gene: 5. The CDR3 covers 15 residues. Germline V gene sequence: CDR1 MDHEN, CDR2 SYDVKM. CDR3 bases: TGTGCCAGCAGTTTAGTTCGGGACAGGGGATATGGCTACACCTTC. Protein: CASSLVRDRGYGYTF.

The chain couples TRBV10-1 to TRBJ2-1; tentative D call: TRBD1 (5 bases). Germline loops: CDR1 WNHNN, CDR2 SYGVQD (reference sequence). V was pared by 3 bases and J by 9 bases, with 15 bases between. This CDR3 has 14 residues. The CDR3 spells CASSDPSWGSEQFF. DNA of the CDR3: TGCGCCAGCAGTGATCCCTCCTGGGGCAGTGAGCAGTTCTTC.

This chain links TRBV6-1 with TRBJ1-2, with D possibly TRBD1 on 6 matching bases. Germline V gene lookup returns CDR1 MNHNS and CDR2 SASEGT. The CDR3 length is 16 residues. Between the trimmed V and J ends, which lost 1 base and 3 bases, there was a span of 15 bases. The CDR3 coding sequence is TGTGCCAGCAGTGAAGAATGGGCAGGGGCGGACTATGGCTACACCTTC. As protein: CASSEEWAGADYGYTF.

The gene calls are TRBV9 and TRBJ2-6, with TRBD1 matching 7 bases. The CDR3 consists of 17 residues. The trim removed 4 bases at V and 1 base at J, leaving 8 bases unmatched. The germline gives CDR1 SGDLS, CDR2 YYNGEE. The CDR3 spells CASSLSGGTSGANVLTF. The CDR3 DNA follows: TGTGCCAGCAGCCTTTCAGGGGGTACTTCTGGGGCCAACGTCCTGACTTTC.

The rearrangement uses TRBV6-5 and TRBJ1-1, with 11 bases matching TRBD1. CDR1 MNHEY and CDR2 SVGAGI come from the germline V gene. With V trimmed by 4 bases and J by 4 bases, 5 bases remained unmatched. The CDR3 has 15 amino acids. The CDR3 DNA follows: TGTGCCAGCAGTTCGGGACAGGGGGTCCTCACTGAAGCTTTCTTT. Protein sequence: CASSSGQGVLTEAFF.

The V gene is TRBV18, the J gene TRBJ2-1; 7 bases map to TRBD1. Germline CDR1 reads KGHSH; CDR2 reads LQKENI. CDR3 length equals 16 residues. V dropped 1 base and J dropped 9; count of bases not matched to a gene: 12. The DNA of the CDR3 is TGTGCCAGCTCACCACTCGACAGGGATAGGTCAGTTGAGCAGTTCTTC. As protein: CASSPLDRDRSVEQFF.

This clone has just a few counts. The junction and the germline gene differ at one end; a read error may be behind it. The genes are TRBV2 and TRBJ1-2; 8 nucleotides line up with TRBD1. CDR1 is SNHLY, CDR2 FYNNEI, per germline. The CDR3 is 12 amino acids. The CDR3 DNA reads TGTGCCAGCACAGGATGGGGACAGGAGTCCTACTTC. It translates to CASTGWGQESYF.

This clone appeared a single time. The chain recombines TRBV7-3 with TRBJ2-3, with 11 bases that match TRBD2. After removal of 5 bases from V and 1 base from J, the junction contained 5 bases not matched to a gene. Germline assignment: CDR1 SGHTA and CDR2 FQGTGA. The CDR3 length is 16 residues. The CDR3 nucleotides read TGTGCCAGCAGCCCCCCGACTAGCGGGGGCACAGATACGCAGTATTTT. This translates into CASSPPTSGGTDTQYF.

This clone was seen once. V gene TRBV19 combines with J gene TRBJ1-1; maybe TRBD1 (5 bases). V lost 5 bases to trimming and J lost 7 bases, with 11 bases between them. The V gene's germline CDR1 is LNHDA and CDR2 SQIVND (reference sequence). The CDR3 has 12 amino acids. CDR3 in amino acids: CASSPQGGEAFF. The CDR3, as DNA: TGTGCCAGTAGTCCTCAGGGAGGTGAAGCTTTCTTT.

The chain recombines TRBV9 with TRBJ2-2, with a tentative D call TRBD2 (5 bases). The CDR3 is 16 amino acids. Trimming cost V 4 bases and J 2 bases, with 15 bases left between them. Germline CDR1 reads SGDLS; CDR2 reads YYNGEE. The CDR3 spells CASSPRREINTGELFF. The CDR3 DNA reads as TGTGCCAGCAGCCCCAGACGGGAAATAAACACCGGGGAGCTGTTTTTT.

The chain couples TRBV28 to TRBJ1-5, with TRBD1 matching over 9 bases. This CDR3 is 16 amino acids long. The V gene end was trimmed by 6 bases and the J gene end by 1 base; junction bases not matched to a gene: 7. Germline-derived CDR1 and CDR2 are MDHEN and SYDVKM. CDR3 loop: CASRIPGQGSNQPQHF. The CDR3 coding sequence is TGTGCCAGCAGAATTCCGGGACAGGGCAGCAATCAGCCCCAGCATTTT. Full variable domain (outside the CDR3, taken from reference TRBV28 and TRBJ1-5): DVKVTQSSRYLVKRTGEKVFLECVQDMDHENMFWYRQDPGLGLRLIYFSYDVKMKEKGDIPEGYSVSREKKERFSLILESASTNQTSMYLCASRIPGQGSNQPQHFGDGTRLSIL.

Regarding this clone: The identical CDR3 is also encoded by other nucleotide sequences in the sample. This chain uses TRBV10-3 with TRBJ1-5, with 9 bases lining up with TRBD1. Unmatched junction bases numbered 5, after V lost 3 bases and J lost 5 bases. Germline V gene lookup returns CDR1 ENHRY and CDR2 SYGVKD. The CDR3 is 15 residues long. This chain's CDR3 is CAISDKDRGDQPQHF. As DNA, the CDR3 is TGTGCCATCAGTGATAAGGACAGGGGCGATCAGCCCCAGCATTTT.

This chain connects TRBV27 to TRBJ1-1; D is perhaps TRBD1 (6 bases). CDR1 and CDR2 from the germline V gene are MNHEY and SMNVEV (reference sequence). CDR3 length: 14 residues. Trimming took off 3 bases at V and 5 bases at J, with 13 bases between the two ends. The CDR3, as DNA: TGTGCCAGCAGTTTGGGACACCTGGGGACTGAAGCTTTCTTT. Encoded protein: CASSLGHLGTEAFF.

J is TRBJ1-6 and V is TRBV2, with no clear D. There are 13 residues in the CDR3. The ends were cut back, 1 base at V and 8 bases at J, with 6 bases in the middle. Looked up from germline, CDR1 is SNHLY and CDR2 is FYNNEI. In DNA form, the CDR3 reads TGTGCCAGCAGTGAAGGTCGGGATTCACCCCTCCACTTT. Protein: CASSEGRDSPLHF.